These 12 T cell receptor beta chains share one sample of origin, sequenced in a study of T cell repertoires in cytomegalovirus infection. TCRdb re-derived calls from the reads in MiXCR, one entry per CDR3 protein. The data hold around 320,000 distinct CDR3 sequences, with 9% to 9.5% observed a single time. Sequencing was carried out using PBMCs. These receptors were taken from a human donor in good health (CMV status not recorded). Some clones in this sample may be carry-over from other donors' samples.

This clonotype turned up a few times. The chain employs TRBV4-2 and TRBJ2-7; the D call may be TRBD1 or TRBD2 (5 bases each). The CDR3 runs to 15 residues. V shed 4 bases and J shed 5 bases, with 18 bases lying between them. CDR1 and CDR2 (germline): LGHNA, YNFKEQ. The CDR3 here is CASSPWDGSGDEQYF. The CDR3 nucleotides are TGTGCCAGCAGCCCCTGGGACGGATCCGGGGACGAGCAGTACTTC.

The rearrangement joins TRBV7-6 to TRBJ2-7; D unresolved. V shed 5 bases and J shed 3 bases, with 17 bases lying between them. Germline V CDR1 and CDR2: SGHVS, FNYEAQ. The CDR3 is 15 residues long. The CDR3 DNA is TGTGCCAGCAGCCCGTGGGCTCCCTCAGACTACGAGCAGTACTTC. It translates to CASSPWAPSDYEQYF.

This clonotype was picked up a small number of times. The V call is TRBV28, the J call TRBJ1-5; TRBD1 matches at 10 bases. Germline trimming cut 6 bases from V and 2 bases from J; bases unmatched to any gene: 1. Germline CDR1 MDHEN, CDR2 SYDVKM. The CDR3 is 14 amino acids. CDR3 amino acids: CASRGTGGNQPQHF. The CDR3, as DNA: TGTGCCAGCAGGGGGACAGGGGGCAATCAGCCCCAGCATTTT.

There are many counts of this clonotype. Here the CDR3 DNA reads TGTGCCAGCAGTTCCGGGGGACAAGTTGGTGAGCAGTTCTTC. Residues: CASSSGGQVGEQFF. The chain carries TRBV12-3 or TRBV12-4 and TRBJ2-1, with D possibly called TRBD1 or TRBD2 (6 bases each). The CDR3 runs 14 residues. V lost 4 bases, J lost 9 bases, and 16 bases lay in between.

Only a few counts were recorded for this clonotype. This chain connects TRBV4-3 to TRBJ2-7, with 7 bases identical to TRBD1. Per the germline V gene, CDR1 is LGHNA and CDR2 is YSLEER. The CDR3 has 17 residues. V was clipped by 1 base and J by 0 bases; unmatched bases: 9. CDR3 protein: CASSQVPSGTDSYEQYF. The CDR3, as DNA: TGCGCCAGCAGCCAAGTTCCATCGGGGACAGACTCCTACGAGCAGTACTTC.

Regarding this clonotype: One end of the junction does not line up with germline, which may come from a read error. This chain uses TRBV4-2 with TRBJ1-1, with D possibly matching TRBD1 (5 bases). The CDR3 is 14 amino acids. The germline V gene encodes CDR1 LGHNA and CDR2 YNFKEQ. CDR3 loop: CASSQATGGAEALF. DNA for the CDR3: TGTGCCAGCAGCCAAGCCACCGGGGGAGCGGAAGCTCTCTTT.

The chain combines TRBV6-6 with TRBJ2-3; 8 positions agree with TRBD1. V trimming: 7 bases; J trimming: 5 bases; junction bases outside the gene matches: 8. The CDR3 is 14 residues long. The germline V gene has CDR1 MNHNY and CDR2 SVGAGI (reference sequence). DNA for the CDR3: TGTGCCAGCACTTTGACAGGGGTGGGAGATACGCAGTATTTT. Translation: CASTLTGVGDTQYF.

The rearrangement links TRBV5-4 to TRBJ1-1; D remains ambiguous. The V end was cut by 2 bases, the J end by 0 bases, with 11 bases between. This CDR3 is built from 15 residues. Germline-derived CDR1 and CDR2 are SGHNT and YYREEE (reference sequence). The CDR3 here is CASSLGSPLNTEAFF. In DNA form, the CDR3 reads TGTGCCAGCAGCTTAGGTTCGCCTTTGAACACTGAAGCTTTCTTT.

In its sample, this clonotype was seen many times. J is TRBJ2-7 and V is TRBV12-3 or TRBV12-4; D may be TRBD2 (6 bases). The CDR3 contains 14 residues. The V and J ends lost 5 bases and 2 bases respectively, with 13 bases between them. CDR3 protein: CASSRPGETYEQYF. CDR3 nucleotide sequence: TGTGCCAGCAGTCGCCCGGGAGAGACCTACGAGCAGTACTTC.

This chain joins TRBV29-1 and TRBJ2-3; D possibly corresponds to TRBD2 (7 bases). Germline V gives CDR1 SQVTM, CDR2 ANQGSEA. This CDR3 is built from 15 residues. V was shortened by 4 bases and J by 4 bases, with 18 bases between the two germline ends. The CDR3 reads CSVADGIGGPDTQYF. The CDR3 DNA reads as TGCAGCGTTGCGGACGGAATCGGGGGGCCAGATACGCAGTATTTT.

The J gene is TRBJ2-7, the V gene TRBV4-3; the match to TRBD2 covers 11 bases. The junction had 9 bases not matched to a gene; V was cut back by 5 bases and J by 3 bases. Germline-derived CDR1 and CDR2 are LGHNA and YSLEER. The CDR3 is 16 amino acids. Here the CDR3 DNA reads TGCGCCAGCAGCTTAAGAACCGGGACTAGCGGCTACGAGCAGTACTTC. Amino acid sequence: CASSLRTGTSGYEQYF.

This clonotype was counted ten times or more. The chain recombines TRBV28 with TRBJ1-4; D call uncertain. Germline V lookup: CDR1 MDHEN, CDR2 SYDVKM. V lost 3 bases to trimming and J lost 2 bases, with 7 bases between them. The CDR3 totals 14 residues. The CDR3 DNA follows: TGTGCCAGCAGTTTGATAGAGACTAATGAAAAACTGTTTTTT. Translating it yields CASSLIETNEKLFF.